This TCR beta chain emerged from a study of blood T cell repertoires in COVID-19 (dated by TCRdb to the early 2020s). Background on the whole study: Collaborator samples came from the United States, Italy and Spain and covered acute and convalescent phases of COVID-19. Deeply sampled blood TCRbeta repertoires from subjects exposed to, actively infected with, or recovered from COVID-19 were included in the dataset. Where available, HLA class I and class II types were taken from metadata supplied by the sample provider and were not determined by assay-based typing. The prospective study material was composed of cDNA or gDNA derived from T cells, B-cell-depleted T cells, or PBMCs. A de-identified subject ID, COVID-19 status, age in years and sex were almost always included in the sample metadata. Samples came from the ongoing ImmuneRACE study (first 160 participants) plus 1,254 subjects from 6 global collaborators. The repertoires were released in a freely available public database intended as a resource for research on the immune response to SARS-CoV-2. What the work shows at the level of the full study, not this receptor alone: Clinical and demographic metadata were provided uncurated, with the amount varying by source and participant.

TCRbeta CDR3 regions were amplified from genomic DNA using the immunoSEQ Assay, a bias-controlled multiplex PCR. Per the source publication's procedure: The number of nucleated cells in each sample was estimated by amplification of reference gene primers within the assay. To quantify the absolute abundance of each unique TCRbeta CDR3 rearrangement, sequence reads were collapsed and filtered. For each sample, productive Simpson clonality was calculated by taking the square root of Simpson's diversity index across productive rearrangements. TCRdb provides this immuneACCESS table in a form limited to in-frame rearrangements. Some clones are lacking; in checked studies, under half of them reflect an unresolved V gene, and why the rest are absent is not known. D and trimming come from the DNA, and the V and J calls and clone size come from that table. This sample has 250,000 to 350,000 clones in its table, and more than 75% of those were observed once. Clones ranked in the top ten supply about 7.8% of the sample.

Another Seattle source contributed samples from volunteer blood donors who had recovered from COVID-19. Collaborating institutions collected whole blood in K2EDTA tubes following their own protocols. For TCRbeta analysis, collaborator samples were shipped as frozen whole blood, as isolated PBMCs, or as DNA extracted from either sample type. As for this clone: The antigen this receptor binds is unknown. It has no much larger one-base neighbor in the sample; base qualities were not kept.

The sequence derives from a woman in her forties or fifties who had recovered from COVID-19. The material sequenced was peripheral blood.

The DNA reads TGTGCCAGTACCTCCTCCGACAGTCCATCTGGAAACACCATATATTTT. It translates as CASTSSDSPSGNTIYF. The chain is encoded by TRBV19 joined to TRBJ1-3; TRBD1 is possibly the D segment (5 matching bases). CDR1 is given as LNHDA and CDR2 as SQIVND, both from the germline V gene (reference sequence). CDR3 length: 16 amino acids, cysteine to phenylalanine. This entry keeps only the CDR3 DNA: 48 bases, framed from base 1. V loses 7 bases of germline sequence and J loses 1 base, and the interval between the two ends is 17 bases. The full variable domain, completed from the reference TRBV19 and TRBJ1-3 proteins outside the CDR3, reads DGGITQSPKYLFRKEGQNVTLSCEQNLNHDAMYWYRQDPGQGLRLIYYSQIVNDFQKGDIAEGYSVSREKKESFPLTVTSAQKNPTAFYLCASTSSDSPSGNTIYFGEGSWLTVV.